These 9 T cell receptor beta chains were all obtained from the same sample, sequenced in a study of identical twins. TCRdb re-called the 5' RACE reads with MiXCR, one entry per CDR3 protein. The table records 400,000 to 550,000 distinct CDR3 sequences, 14% of them present only once. The same data also contributed to another study, on yellow fever vaccine responses in identical twins.

Sequencing was carried out using CD4+ T cells sorted from blood. The receptors shown here come from a woman younger than 35 in good health.

Comment on this clonotype: Since a much larger clone is just one base distant, this may be a read error. This chain uses TRBV15 with TRBJ2-7; D uncertain. From germline, CDR1 is LNHNV and CDR2 YYDKDF (reference sequence). The CDR3 contains 14 residues. The CDR3 region has the DNA TGTGCCACCTGCAGAGATCTTACGGAGAGCGAGCAGTACTTC. Amino acids: CATCRDLTESEQYF.

The chain has TRBV20-1 and TRBJ1-4, with D possibly matching TRBD1 (6 bases). Germline V gene sequence: CDR1 DFQATT, CDR2 SNEGSKA (reference sequence). This CDR3 spans 14 amino acids. V was pared by 2 bases and J by 7 bases, with 14 bases between. Here the CDR3 DNA reads TGCAGTGCTAGACCGGGACAAAATTCTGAAAAACTGTTTTTT. Its protein is CSARPGQNSEKLFF.

This rearrangement joins TRBV7-9 to TRBJ2-3; D gene unclear. CDR1 is SEHNR, CDR2 FQNEAQ, per germline (reference sequence). This CDR3 is built from 10 residues. Trimming took 8 bases from V and 7 from J, leaving 7 bases between them. The CDR3 bases are TGTGCCAGCGCACGCAATACGCAGTATTTT. It codes for CASARNTQYF. Filled out from reference TRBV7-9 and TRBJ2-3, the complete variable domain reads DTGVSQNPRHKITKRGQNVTFRCDPISEHNRLYWYRQTLGQGPEFLTYFQNEAQLEKSRLLSDRFSAERPKGSFSTLEIQRTEQGDSAMYLCASARNTQYFGPGTRLTVL.

This chain joins TRBV4-3 and TRBJ2-1, with 9 bases identical to TRBD1. The trim removed 0 bases at V and 6 bases at J, leaving 3 bases unmatched. CDR3 size: 15 residues. CDR1 and CDR2 from the germline V gene are LGHNA and YSLEER. CDR3 protein: CASSQDGTGSNEQFF. The DNA of the CDR3 is TGCGCCAGCAGCCAAGACGGGACAGGGAGCAATGAGCAGTTCTTC.

The sample holds many counts of this clonotype. The rearrangement links TRBV28 to TRBJ2-7, with D hard to call. Trimming removed 6 bases at V and 9 bases at J, with 12 bases between. This CDR3 has 11 residues. Germline V gene data show CDR1 as MDHEN and CDR2 as SYDVKM. CDR3 bases: TGTGCCAGCAGGAGTTCCCCAGGGCAGTACTTC. As protein: CASRSSPGQYF.

This clonotype was detected only a few times. The chain carries TRBV9 and TRBJ1-2; 7 bases agree with TRBD1. CDR3 length equals 13 residues. The V segment lost 0 bases and the J segment 4 bases; nucleotides outside the gene matches: 0. In germline, CDR1 is SGDLS, CDR2 YYNGEE. The CDR3 region is CASSVGQGYGYTF. The CDR3 DNA sequence: TGTGCCAGCAGCGTAGGACAGGGCTATGGCTACACCTTC.

This clonotype showed up many times. The rearrangement uses TRBV5-5 and TRBJ1-1; D is ambiguous. Germline V CDR1 and CDR2: SGHKS, YYEKEE (reference sequence). Between the trimmed V and J ends, which lost 4 bases and 3 bases, there was a span of 19 bases. This CDR3 contains 16 residues. CDR3 protein: CASSRRTDVSYTEAFF. CDR3 nucleotide sequence: TGTGCCAGCAGCCGACGAACGGACGTCTCTTACACTGAAGCTTTCTTT.

This chain connects TRBV18 to TRBJ2-1, with D maybe TRBD1 (5 bases). Germline values: CDR1 KGHSH, CDR2 LQKENI. This CDR3 comprises 16 residues. V shed 0 bases and J shed 5 bases, with 14 bases lying between them. DNA of the CDR3: TGTGCCAGCTCACCACCGGGTCGCAGGGTCGACAATGAGCAGTTCTTC. Translating it yields CASSPPGRRVDNEQFF.

This chain links TRBV3-1 with TRBJ1-3; 7 bases map to TRBD1. CDR3 length: 15 residues. Germline V gives CDR1 LGHDT, CDR2 YNNKEL (reference sequence). V lost 2 bases, J lost 4 bases, and 5 bases stayed unmatched. The chain's CDR3 is CASSQWDSYGNTIYF. CDR3 nucleotides: TGTGCCAGCAGCCAATGGGACAGCTACGGAAACACCATATATTTT.